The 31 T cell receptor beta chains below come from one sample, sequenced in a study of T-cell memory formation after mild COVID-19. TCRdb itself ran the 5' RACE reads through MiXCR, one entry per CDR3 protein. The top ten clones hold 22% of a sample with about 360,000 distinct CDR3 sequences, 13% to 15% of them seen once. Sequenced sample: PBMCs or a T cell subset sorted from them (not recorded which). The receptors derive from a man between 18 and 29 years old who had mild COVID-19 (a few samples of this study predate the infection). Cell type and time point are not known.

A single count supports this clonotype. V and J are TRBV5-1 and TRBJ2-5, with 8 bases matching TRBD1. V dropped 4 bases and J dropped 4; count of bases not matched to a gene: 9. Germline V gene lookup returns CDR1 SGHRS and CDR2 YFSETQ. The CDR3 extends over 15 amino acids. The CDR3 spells CASSPLIGQGETQYF. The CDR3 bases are TGCGCCAGCAGCCCGTTAATAGGACAGGGAGAGACCCAGTACTTC.

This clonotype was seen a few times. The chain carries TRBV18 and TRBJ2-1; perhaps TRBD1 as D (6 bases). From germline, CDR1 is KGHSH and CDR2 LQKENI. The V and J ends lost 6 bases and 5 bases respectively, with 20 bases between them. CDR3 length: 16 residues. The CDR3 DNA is TGTGCCAGCTCTCCCCCTGGGGGACATCGGGACAATGAGCAGTTCTTC. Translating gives CASSPPGGHRDNEQFF.

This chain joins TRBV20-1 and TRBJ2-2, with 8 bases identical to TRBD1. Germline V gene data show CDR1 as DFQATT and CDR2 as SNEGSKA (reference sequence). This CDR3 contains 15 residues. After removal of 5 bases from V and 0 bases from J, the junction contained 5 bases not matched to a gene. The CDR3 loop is CSAGRQGTNTGELFF. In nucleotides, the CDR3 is TGCAGTGCTGGACGACAGGGGACGAACACCGGGGAGCTGTTTTTT.

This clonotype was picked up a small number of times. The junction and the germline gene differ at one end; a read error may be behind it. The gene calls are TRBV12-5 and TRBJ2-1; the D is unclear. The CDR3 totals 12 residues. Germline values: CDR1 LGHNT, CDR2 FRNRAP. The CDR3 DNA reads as TGTGCTAGTGGTTTGGGACCCTTCTGGCCCTTTTTC. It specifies CASGLGPFWPFF.

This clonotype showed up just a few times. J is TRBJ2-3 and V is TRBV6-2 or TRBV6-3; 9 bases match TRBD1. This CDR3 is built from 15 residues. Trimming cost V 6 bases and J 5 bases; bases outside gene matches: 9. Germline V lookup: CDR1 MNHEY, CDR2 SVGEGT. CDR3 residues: CASSDPGQGVDTQYF. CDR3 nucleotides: TGTGCCAGCAGCGATCCGGGACAGGGTGTAGATACGCAGTATTTT.

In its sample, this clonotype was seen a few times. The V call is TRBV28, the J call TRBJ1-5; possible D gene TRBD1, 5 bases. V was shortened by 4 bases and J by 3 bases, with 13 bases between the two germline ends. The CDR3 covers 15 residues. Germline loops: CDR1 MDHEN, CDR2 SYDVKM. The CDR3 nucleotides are TGTGCCAGCAGTTCGAGGGGCCCCGACAATCAGCCCCAGCATTTT. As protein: CASSSRGPDNQPQHF.

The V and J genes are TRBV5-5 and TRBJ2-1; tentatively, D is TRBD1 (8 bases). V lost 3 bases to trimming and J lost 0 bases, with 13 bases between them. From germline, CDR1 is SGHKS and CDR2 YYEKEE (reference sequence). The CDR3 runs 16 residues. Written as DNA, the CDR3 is TGTGCCAGCAGCTGGACAGGGAGGGCCTCCTACAATGAGCAGTTCTTC. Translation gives CASSWTGRASYNEQFF.

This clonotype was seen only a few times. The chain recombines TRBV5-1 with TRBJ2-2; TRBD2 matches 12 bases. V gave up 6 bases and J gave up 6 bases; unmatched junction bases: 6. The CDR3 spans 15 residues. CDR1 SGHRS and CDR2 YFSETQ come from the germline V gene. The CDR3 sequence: CASTRLAGDAGELFF. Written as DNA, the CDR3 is TGCGCCAGCACCCGACTAGCGGGGGATGCCGGGGAGCTGTTTTTT.

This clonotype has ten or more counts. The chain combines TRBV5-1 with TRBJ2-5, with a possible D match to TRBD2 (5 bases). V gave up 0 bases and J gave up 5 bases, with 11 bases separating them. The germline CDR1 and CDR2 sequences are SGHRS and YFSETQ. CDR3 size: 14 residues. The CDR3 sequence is CASSLDLGEETQYF. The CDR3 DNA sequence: TGCGCCAGCAGCTTGGATCTTGGGGAGGAGACCCAGTACTTC. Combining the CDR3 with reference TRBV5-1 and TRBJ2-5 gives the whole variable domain KAGVTQTPRYLIKTRGQQVTLSCSPISGHRSVSWYQQTPGQGLQFLFEYFSETQRNKGNFPGRFSGRQFSNSRSEMNVSTLELGDSALYLCASSLDLGEETQYFGPGTRLLVL.

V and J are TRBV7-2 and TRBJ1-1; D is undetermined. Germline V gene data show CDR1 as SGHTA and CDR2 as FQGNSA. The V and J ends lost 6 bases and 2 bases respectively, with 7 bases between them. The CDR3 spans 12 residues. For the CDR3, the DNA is TGTGCCAGCAGAATCAAAAACACTGAAGCTTTCTTT. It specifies CASRIKNTEAFF.

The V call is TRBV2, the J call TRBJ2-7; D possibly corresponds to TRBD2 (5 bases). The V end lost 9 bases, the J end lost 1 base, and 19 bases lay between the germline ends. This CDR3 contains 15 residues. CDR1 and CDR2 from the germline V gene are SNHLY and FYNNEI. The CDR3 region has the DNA TGTGCCAGGTGGTCGTCCCGGGATCCTTCCTACGAGCAGTACTTC. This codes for CARWSSRDPSYEQYF.

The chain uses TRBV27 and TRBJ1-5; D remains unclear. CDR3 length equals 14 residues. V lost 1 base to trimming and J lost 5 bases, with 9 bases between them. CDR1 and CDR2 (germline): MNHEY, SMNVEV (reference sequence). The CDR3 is CASSLLGNDQPQHF. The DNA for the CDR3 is TGTGCCAGCAGTTTATTGGGGAACGATCAGCCCCAGCATTTT.

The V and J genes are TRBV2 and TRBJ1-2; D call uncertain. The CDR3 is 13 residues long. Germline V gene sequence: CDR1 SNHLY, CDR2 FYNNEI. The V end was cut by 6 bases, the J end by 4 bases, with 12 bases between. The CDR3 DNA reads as TGTGCCAGCAGACCCGCCAGTTTCTATGGCTACACCTTC. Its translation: CASRPASFYGYTF.

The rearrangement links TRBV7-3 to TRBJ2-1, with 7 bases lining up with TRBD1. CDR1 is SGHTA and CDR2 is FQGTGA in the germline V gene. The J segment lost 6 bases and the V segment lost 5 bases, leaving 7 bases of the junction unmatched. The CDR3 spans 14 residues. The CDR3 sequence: CASSLTGTVNEQFF. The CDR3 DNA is TGTGCCAGCAGCCTCACCGGGACAGTCAATGAGCAGTTCTTC.

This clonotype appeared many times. CDR3 region: CASSNWDLLSYAEAFF. DNA of the CDR3: TGTGCCAGCAGCAACTGGGACTTATTGTCTTACGCTGAAGCTTTCTTT. This sequence joins TRBV5-5 and TRBJ1-1, with TRBD1 as a possible D gene (5 bases). The CDR3 covers 16 residues. Germline V gives CDR1 SGHKS, CDR2 YYEKEE (reference sequence). V lost 4 bases and J 6 bases, leaving 22 bases between the germline ends.

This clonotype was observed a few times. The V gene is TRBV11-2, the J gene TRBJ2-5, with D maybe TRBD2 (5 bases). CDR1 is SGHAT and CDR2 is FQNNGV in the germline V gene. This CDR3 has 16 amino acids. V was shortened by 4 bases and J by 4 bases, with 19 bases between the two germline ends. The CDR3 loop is CASSSLRDPAGETQYF. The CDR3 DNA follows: TGTGCCAGCAGCTCTCTACGGGATCCTGCGGGAGAGACCCAGTACTTC.

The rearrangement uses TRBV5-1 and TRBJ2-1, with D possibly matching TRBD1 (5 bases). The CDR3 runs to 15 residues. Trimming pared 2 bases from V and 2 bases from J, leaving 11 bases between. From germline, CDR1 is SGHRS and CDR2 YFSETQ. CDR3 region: CASSFAQETYNEQFF. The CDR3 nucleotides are TGCGCCAGCAGCTTCGCACAGGAGACCTACAATGAGCAGTTCTTC.

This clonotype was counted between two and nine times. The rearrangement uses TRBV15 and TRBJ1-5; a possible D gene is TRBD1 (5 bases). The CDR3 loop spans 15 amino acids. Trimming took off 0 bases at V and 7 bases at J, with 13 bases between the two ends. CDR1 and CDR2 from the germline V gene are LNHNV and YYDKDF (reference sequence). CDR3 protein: CATSREPGRGQPQHF. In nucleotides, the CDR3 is TGTGCCACCAGCAGAGAGCCGGGGAGGGGACAGCCCCAGCATTTT.

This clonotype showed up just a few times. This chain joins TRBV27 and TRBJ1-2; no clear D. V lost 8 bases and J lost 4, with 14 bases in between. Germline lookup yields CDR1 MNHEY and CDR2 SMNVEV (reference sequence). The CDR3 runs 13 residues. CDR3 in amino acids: CASSDPTSYGYTF. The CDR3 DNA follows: TGTGCCAGCTCAGATCCAACCTCCTATGGCTACACCTTC.

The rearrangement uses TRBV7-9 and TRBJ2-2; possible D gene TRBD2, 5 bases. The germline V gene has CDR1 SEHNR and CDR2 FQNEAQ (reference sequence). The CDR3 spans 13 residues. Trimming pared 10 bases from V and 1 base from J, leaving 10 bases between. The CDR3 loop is CANGEGNTGELFF. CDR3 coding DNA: TGTGCCAATGGCGAGGGGAACACCGGGGAGCTGTTTTTT.

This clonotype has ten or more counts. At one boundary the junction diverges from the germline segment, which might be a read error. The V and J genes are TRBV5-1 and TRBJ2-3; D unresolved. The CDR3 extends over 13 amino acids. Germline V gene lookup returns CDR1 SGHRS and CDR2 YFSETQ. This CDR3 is CASSLDPTDTQYF. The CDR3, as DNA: TGTGCCAGCAGCTTAGACCCCACAGATACGCAGTATTTT.

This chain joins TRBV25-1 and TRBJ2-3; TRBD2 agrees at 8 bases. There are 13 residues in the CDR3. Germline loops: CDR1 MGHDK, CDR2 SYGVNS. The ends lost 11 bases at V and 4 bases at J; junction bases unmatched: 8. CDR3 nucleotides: TGTGCCGCCGGGGGGGTCAGCGCAGATACGCAGTATTTT. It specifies CAAGGVSADTQYF.

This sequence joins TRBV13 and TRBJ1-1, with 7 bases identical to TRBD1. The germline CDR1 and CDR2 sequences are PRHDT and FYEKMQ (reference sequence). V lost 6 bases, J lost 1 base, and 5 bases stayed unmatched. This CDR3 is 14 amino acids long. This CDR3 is CASRSQGGNTEAFF. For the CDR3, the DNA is TGTGCCAGCAGATCCCAGGGGGGGAACACTGAAGCTTTCTTT.

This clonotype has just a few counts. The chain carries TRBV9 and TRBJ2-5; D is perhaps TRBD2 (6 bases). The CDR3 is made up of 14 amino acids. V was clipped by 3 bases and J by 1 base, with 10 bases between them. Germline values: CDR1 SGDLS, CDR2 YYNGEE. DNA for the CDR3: TGTGCCAGCAGCGAGGGACTTATCCAAGAGACCCAGTACTTC. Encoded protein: CASSEGLIQETQYF. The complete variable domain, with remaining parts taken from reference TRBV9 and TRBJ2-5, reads DSGVTQTPKHLITATGQRVTLRCSPRSGDLSVYWYQQSLDQGLQFLIQYYNGEERAKGNILERFSAQQFPDLHSELNLSSLELGDSALYFCASSEGLIQETQYFGPGTRLLVL.

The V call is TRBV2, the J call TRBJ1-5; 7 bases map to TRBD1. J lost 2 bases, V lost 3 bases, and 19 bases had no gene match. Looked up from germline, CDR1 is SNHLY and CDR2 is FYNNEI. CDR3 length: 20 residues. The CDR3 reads CASSDYPGEGGVRGNQPQHF. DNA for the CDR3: TGTGCCAGCAGTGACTATCCCGGGGAAGGGGGCGTCCGTGGCAATCAGCCCCAGCATTTT.

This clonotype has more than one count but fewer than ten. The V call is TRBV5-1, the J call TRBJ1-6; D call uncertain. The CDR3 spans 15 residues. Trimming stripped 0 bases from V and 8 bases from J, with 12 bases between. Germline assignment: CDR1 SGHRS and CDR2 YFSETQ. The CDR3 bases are TGCGCCAGCAGCTTGGTGGGCAGCCAGTATTCACCCCTCCACTTT. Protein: CASSLVGSQYSPLHF.

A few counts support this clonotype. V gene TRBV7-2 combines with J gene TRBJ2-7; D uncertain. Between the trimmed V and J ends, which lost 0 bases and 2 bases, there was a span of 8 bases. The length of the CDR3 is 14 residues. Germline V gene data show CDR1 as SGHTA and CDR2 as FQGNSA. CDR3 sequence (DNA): TGTGCCAGCAGCTTAGCGAATATACCCTACGAGCAGTACTTC. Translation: CASSLANIPYEQYF.

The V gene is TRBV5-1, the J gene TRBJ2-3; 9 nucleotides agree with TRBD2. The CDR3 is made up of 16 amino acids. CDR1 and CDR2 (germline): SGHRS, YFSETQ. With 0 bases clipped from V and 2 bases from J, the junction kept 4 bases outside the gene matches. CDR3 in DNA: TGCGCCAGCAGCTTGGCTTCTAGCGGGGTCACAGATACGCAGTATTTT. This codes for CASSLASSGVTDTQYF.

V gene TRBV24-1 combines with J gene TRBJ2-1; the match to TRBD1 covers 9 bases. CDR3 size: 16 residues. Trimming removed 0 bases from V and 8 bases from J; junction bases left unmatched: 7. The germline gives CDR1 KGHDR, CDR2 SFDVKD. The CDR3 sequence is CATSDLPGQGRDEQFF. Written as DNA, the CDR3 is TGTGCCACCAGTGATTTGCCGGGACAGGGCAGGGATGAGCAGTTCTTC.

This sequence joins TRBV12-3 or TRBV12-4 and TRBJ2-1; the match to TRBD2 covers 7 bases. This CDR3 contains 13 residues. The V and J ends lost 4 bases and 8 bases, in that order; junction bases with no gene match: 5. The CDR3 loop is CASSSFAGDEQFF. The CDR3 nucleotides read TGTGCCAGCAGTTCATTCGCGGGGGATGAGCAGTTCTTC.

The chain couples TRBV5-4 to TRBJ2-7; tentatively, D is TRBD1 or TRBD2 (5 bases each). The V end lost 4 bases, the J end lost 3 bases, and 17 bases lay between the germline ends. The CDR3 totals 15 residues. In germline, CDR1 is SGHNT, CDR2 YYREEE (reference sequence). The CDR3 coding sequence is TGTGCCAGCAGCACCTCCGGGACCGGAAACTACGAGCAGTACTTC. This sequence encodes CASSTSGTGNYEQYF.